The 16 T cell receptor beta chains given below trace back to one sample, sequenced in a study of T cells in Graves' hyperthyroidism and ophthalmopathy. RNA transcripts were the template for amplifying TCR beta CDR3 regions. First-round RT-PCR of the TCR CDR3 relied on the HTBI primer set. MiXCR was run by TCRdb on the multiplex PCR reads, yielding one entry per CDR3 protein. The sample includes 500,000 to 750,000 distinct CDR3 sequences, around 14% seen only once; the top ten take less than 9%. Sequences were obtained from blood. These receptors were obtained from a woman aged 18-35 years with Graves' ophthalmopathy.

The chain carries TRBV18 and TRBJ2-1; a weak D match, TRBD2 (6 bases). The germline V gene encodes CDR1 KGHSH and CDR2 LQKENI. V was shortened by 5 bases and J by 3 bases, with 20 bases between the two germline ends. The CDR3 length is 17 residues. CDR3 nucleotide sequence: TGTGCCAGCTCAGCCCCGAGGGTGGGTAGCGGCTACAATGAGCAGTTCTTC. This sequence encodes CASSAPRVGSGYNEQFF.

This clonotype was recorded many times. The genes are TRBV29-1 and TRBJ2-3, with D perhaps TRBD2 (5 bases). Germline assignment: CDR1 SQVTM and CDR2 ANQGSEA. CDR3 size: 15 residues. The V gene lost 0 bases and the J gene lost 4 bases, with 14 bases spanning the gap. The CDR3 region has the DNA TGCAGCGTTGAAGATCTCAGGCGGGCGTCAGATACGCAGTATTTT. Its protein product is CSVEDLRRASDTQYF.

The CDR3 region is CASSAPSRTEAFF. CDR3 nucleotides: TGTGCCAGCAGCGCCCCGAGTCGCACTGAAGCTTTCTTT. V usage is TRBV7-9 and J usage is TRBJ1-1; D not resolved. The V end lost 5 bases, the J end lost 4 bases, and 11 bases lay between the germline ends. The CDR3 consists of 13 residues. Germline V gene lookup returns CDR1 SEHNR and CDR2 FQNEAQ (reference sequence).

In this sample, this clonotype turned up a few times. V gene TRBV5-6 combines with J gene TRBJ2-7; 7 bases match TRBD1. Trimming removed 1 base from V and 3 bases from J; junction bases left unmatched: 4. The CDR3 contains 14 residues. Germline V gene data show CDR1 as SGHDT and CDR2 as YYEEEE. DNA of the CDR3: TGTGCCAGCAGCTTGATGACAGGGAACTACGAGCAGTACTTC. Translated, it gives CASSLMTGNYEQYF. The full variable domain, completed using reference TRBV5-6 and TRBJ2-7, is DAGVTQSPTHLIKTRGQQVTLRCSPKSGHDTVSWYQQALGQGPQFIFQYYEEEERQRGNFPDRFSGHQFPNYSSELNVNALLLGDSALYLCASSLMTGNYEQYFGPGTRLTVT.

This clonotype appeared many times. This chain joins TRBV27 and TRBJ2-7; D remains unclear. This CDR3 contains 16 residues. Per germline, CDR1 MNHEY and CDR2 SMNVEV (reference sequence). V was shortened by 4 bases and J by 3 bases, with 19 bases between the two germline ends. The CDR3 protein is CASSSINSASYYEQYF. DNA for the CDR3: TGTGCCAGCAGTTCTATAAATTCCGCCAGTTACTACGAGCAGTACTTC.

The sample holds many counts of this clonotype. The V call is TRBV6-1, the J call TRBJ1-1, with 7 nucleotides matching TRBD1. The J segment lost 2 bases and the V segment lost 5 bases, leaving 8 bases of the junction unmatched. Germline V lookup: CDR1 MNHNS, CDR2 SASEGT. This CDR3 spans 15 amino acids. DNA of the CDR3: TGTGCCAGCAGTTCTCCCCGGGACAGCAACACTGAAGCTTTCTTT. Translated: CASSSPRDSNTEAFF.

This clonotype was recorded only once. V is TRBV25-1 and J is TRBJ2-5, with TRBD1 identical over 7 bases. Germline CDR1 is MGHDK and CDR2 is SYGVNS. This CDR3 has 16 amino acids. J gave up 2 bases and V 1 base, and 7 bases lay outside the gene matches. The CDR3 reads CASSESRQGAQETQYF. CDR3 coding DNA: TGTGCCAGCAGTGAATCCCGACAGGGTGCGCAAGAGACCCAGTACTTC. Full variable domain (rest looked up from reference TRBV25-1 and TRBJ2-5): EADIYQTPRYLVIGTGKKITLECSQTMGHDKMYWYQQDPGMELHLIHYSYGVNSTEKGDLSSESTVSRIRTEHFPLTLESARPSHTSQYLCASSESRQGAQETQYFGPGTRLLVL.

The genes are TRBV20-1 and TRBJ1-6; 7 positions match TRBD1. The germline V gene encodes CDR1 DFQATT and CDR2 SNEGSKA (reference sequence). CDR3 length: 15 amino acids. V gave up 3 bases and J gave up 2 bases; unmatched junction bases: 4. In DNA, the CDR3 is TGCAGTGCTAGGGTAGGGGGCGCCTATAATTCACCCCTCCACTTT. Translated, it gives CSARVGGAYNSPLHF.

The chain recombines TRBV2 with TRBJ1-3; D is ambiguous. The CDR3 is 15 amino acids. Germline V gene lookup returns CDR1 SNHLY and CDR2 FYNNEI. Trimming removed 6 bases at V and 1 base at J, with 13 bases between. The CDR3 reads CASSYTGMSGNTIYF. In DNA, the CDR3 is TGTGCCAGCAGCTATACTGGGATGTCTGGAAACACCATATATTTT. Variable domain in full (rest from reference TRBV2 and TRBJ1-3): EPEVTQTPSHQVTQMGQEVILRCVPISNHLYFYWYRQILGQKVEFLVSFYNNEISEKSEIFDDQFSVERPDGSNFTLKIRSTKLEDSAMYFCASSYTGMSGNTIYFGEGSWLTVV.

In its sample, this clonotype was seen many times. The V gene is TRBV5-6, the J gene TRBJ2-7; 8 bases align to TRBD2. This CDR3 is built from 14 residues. Germline V CDR1 and CDR2: SGHDT, YYEEEE. Unmatched junction bases numbered 5, after V lost 1 base and J lost 5 bases. The CDR3 here is CASSLRGRSHEQYF. CDR3 in DNA: TGTGCCAGCAGCTTGCGCGGGAGGAGCCACGAGCAGTACTTC.

The rearrangement links TRBV14 to TRBJ2-3; tentative D call: TRBD2 (6 bases). This CDR3 is built from 14 residues. Germline-derived CDR1 and CDR2 are SGHDN and FVKESK. V lost 4 bases to trimming and J lost 4 bases, with 12 bases between them. Here the CDR3 DNA reads TGTGCCAGCAGCCCTCTGACGGGAGCAGATACGCAGTATTTT. Translation: CASSPLTGADTQYF.

This chain links TRBV7-3 with TRBJ2-1; 10 bases are a match to TRBD2. CDR1 and CDR2 (germline): SGHTA, FQGTGA. There are 17 residues in the CDR3. J lost 2 bases, V lost 1 base, and 5 bases had no gene match. CDR3 amino acids: CASSLMPSGSTYNEQFF. CDR3 sequence (DNA): TGTGCCAGCAGCTTAATGCCTAGCGGGAGTACCTACAATGAGCAGTTCTTC.

In its sample, this clonotype was seen many times. This chain connects TRBV10-3 to TRBJ1-1; weak D call: TRBD1 (5 bases). There are 15 residues in the CDR3. CDR1 is ENHRY and CDR2 is SYGVKD in the germline V gene. V was shortened by 5 bases and J by 0 bases, with 13 bases between the two germline ends. The CDR3 region has the DNA TGTGCCATCAGTCTGCAGGGAGGGATGAACACTGAAGCTTTCTTT. This sequence encodes CAISLQGGMNTEAFF.

This clonotype was seen at least ten times. The chain carries TRBV30 and TRBJ1-2; 8 bases fit TRBD1. CDR3 size: 11 residues. Trimming took 5 bases from V and 7 from J; bases not matched to a gene: 3. Germline CDR1 and CDR2: GTSNPN and SVGIG (reference sequence). As DNA, the CDR3 is TGTGCCTGGGACAGGGGATTTGGCTACACCTTC. This codes for CAWDRGFGYTF.

Ten or more counts support this clonotype. The chain carries TRBV27 and TRBJ2-3; 10 nucleotides match TRBD2. CDR3 length: 17 amino acids. The junction had 10 bases not matched to a gene; V was cut back by 4 bases and J by 3 bases. Germline loops: CDR1 MNHEY, CDR2 SMNVEV (reference sequence). This CDR3 is CASSSVQLAGLTDTQYF. CDR3 DNA: TGTGCCAGCAGTTCCGTACAACTAGCGGGGCTTACAGATACGCAGTATTTT.

The rearrangement uses TRBV12-3 or TRBV12-4 and TRBJ2-5, with TRBD2 matching 9 bases. The J segment lost 5 bases and the V segment lost 8 bases, leaving 15 bases of the junction unmatched. The CDR3 runs to 16 residues. The CDR3 bases are TGTGCCAGCTCACCACAGGCTAGCGGGGAAGGTGAGACCCAGTACTTC. Protein product: CASSPQASGEGETQYF.